This T cell receptor beta chain came from a study of OX40 agonist ivuxolimab in advanced cancers. Study at large: It was ivuxolimab, an agonistic anti-OX40 (CD134) antibody, that patients were treated with. Three patients, one with hepatocellular carcinoma and two with cutaneous melanoma, responded partially.

Overall study findings and caveats: Those patients achieving a partial response at 0.1-3.0 mg/kg showed among the lowest clonal expansion.

Only in-frame clones appear in the TCRdb table, and some are missing; sequencing was by immunoSEQ multiplex PCR. The sample consists of 55,000 to 75,000 clones, around four fifths of them appearing once. The CDR3 has 14 residues. Germline lookup yields CDR1 SGHDT and CDR2 YYEEEE. The V and J ends lost 2 bases and 4 bases respectively, with 12 bases between them. This clone was recorded a few times. Antigen: not known. This TCR derives from an adult with an advanced solid tumor such as melanoma, head and neck, liver or kidney cancer. The material sequenced was CD4+ or CD8+ T cells sorted from blood, taken in a trial of the OX40 agonist ivuxolimab. The chain combines TRBV5-6 with TRBJ2-5, with no clear D. The CDR3 loop reads CASSFHQEGETQYF. The CDR3, as DNA: TGTGCCAGCAGCTTTCATCAAGAAGGAGAGACCCAGTACTTC.